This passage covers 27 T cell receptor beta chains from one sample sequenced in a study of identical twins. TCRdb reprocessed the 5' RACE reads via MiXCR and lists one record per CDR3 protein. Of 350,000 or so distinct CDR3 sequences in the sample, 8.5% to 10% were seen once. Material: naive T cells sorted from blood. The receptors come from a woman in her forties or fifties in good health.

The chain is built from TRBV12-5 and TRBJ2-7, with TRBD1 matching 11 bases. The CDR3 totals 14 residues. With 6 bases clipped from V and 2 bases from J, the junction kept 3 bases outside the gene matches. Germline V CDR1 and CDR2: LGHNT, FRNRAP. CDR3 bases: TGTGCTAGTGGACCGGGACAGGGGGCCTACGAGCAGTACTTC. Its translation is CASGPGQGAYEQYF. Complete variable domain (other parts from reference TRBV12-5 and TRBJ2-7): DARVTQTPRHKVTEMGQEVTMRCQPILGHNTVFWYRQTMMQGLELLAYFRNRAPLDDSGMPKDRFSAEMPDATLATLKIQPSEPRDSAVYFCASGPGQGAYEQYFGPGTRLTVT.

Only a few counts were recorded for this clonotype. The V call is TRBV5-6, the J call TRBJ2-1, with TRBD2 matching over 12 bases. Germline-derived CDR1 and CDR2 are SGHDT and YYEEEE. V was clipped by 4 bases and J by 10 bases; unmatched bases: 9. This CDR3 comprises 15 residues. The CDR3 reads CASSLVASGRGEQFF. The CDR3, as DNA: TGTGCCAGCAGCCTTGTGGCTAGCGGGAGGGGAGAGCAGTTCTTC.

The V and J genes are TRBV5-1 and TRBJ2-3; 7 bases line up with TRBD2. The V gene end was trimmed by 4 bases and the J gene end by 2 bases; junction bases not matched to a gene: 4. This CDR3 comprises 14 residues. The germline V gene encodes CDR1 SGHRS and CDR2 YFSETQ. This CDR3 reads CASSPAGVTDTQYF. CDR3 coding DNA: TGCGCCAGCAGCCCCGCGGGAGTCACAGATACGCAGTATTTT. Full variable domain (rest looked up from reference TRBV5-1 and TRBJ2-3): KAGVTQTPRYLIKTRGQQVTLSCSPISGHRSVSWYQQTPGQGLQFLFEYFSETQRNKGNFPGRFSGRQFSNSRSEMNVSTLELGDSALYLCASSPAGVTDTQYFGPGTRLTVL.

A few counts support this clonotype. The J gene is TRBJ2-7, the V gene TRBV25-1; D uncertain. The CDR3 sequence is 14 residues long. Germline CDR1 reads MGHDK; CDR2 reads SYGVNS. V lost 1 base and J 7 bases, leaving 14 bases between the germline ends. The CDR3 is CASSEFGVPKEQYF. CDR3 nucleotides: TGTGCCAGCAGTGAATTCGGAGTCCCTAAGGAGCAGTACTTC.

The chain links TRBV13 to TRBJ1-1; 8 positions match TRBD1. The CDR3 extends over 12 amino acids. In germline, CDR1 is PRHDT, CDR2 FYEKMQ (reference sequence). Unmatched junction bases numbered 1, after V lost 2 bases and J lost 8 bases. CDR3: CASSLRDREAFF. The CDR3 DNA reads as TGTGCCAGCAGCTTACGGGACAGGGAAGCTTTCTTT.

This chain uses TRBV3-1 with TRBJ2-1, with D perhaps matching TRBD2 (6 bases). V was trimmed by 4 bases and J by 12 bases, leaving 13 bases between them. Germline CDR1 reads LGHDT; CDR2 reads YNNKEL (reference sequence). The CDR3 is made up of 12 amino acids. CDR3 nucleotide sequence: TGTGCCAGCAGCCGGGACTCCGATGCGCAGTTCTTC. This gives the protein CASSRDSDAQFF.

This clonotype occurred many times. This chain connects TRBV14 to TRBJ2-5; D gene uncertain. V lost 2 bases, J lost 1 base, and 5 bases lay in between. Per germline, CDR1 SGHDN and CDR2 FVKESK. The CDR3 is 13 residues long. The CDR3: CASSQLTQETQYF. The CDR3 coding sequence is TGTGCCAGCAGCCAACTGACCCAAGAGACCCAGTACTTC.

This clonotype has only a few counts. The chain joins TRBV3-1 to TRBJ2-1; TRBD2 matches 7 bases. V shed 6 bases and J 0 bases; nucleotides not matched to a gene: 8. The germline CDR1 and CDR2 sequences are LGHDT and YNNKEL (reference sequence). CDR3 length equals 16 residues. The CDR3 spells CASRPSSGNSYNEQFF. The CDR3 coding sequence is TGTGCCAGCAGGCCTTCTAGCGGTAACTCCTACAATGAGCAGTTCTTC.

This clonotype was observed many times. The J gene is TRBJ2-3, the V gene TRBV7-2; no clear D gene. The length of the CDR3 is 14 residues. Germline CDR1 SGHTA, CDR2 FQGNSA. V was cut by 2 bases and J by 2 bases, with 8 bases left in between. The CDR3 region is CASSLYENTDTQYF. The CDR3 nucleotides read TGTGCCAGCAGCTTATACGAGAACACAGATACGCAGTATTTT.

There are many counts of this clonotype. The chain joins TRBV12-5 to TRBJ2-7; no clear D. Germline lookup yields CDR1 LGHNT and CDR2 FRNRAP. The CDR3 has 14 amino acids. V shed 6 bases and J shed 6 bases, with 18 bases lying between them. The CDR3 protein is CASGSTGLFGEQYF. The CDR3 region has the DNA TGTGCTAGTGGATCGACCGGGTTATTCGGCGAGCAGTACTTC.

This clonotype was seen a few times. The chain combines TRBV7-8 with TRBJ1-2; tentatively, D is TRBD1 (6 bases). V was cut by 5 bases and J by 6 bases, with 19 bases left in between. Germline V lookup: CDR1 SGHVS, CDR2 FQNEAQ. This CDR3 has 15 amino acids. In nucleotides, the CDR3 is TGTGCCAGCAGCCCTGGCCCGGGGGCTCCCAATGGCTACACCTTC. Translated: CASSPGPGAPNGYTF.

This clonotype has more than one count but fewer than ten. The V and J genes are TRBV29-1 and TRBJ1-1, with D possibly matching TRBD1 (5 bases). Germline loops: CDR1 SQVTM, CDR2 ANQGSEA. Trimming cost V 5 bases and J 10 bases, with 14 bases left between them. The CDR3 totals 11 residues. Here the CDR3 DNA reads TGCAGCGTTCACTACCAGGGTGCAGCTTTCTTT. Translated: CSVHYQGAAFF.

The CDR3 nucleotides read TGTGCCAGCAGGCAAACACTAGCGGGAGCCGGGGAGCTGTTTTTT. Translation: CASRQTLAGAGELFF. The chain employs TRBV2 and TRBJ2-2; 11 bases map to TRBD2. V shed 6 bases and J 6 bases; nucleotides not matched to a gene: 6. Germline assignment: CDR1 SNHLY and CDR2 FYNNEI. The CDR3 loop spans 15 amino acids. The full variable domain, completed using reference TRBV2 and TRBJ2-2, is EPEVTQTPSHQVTQMGQEVILRCVPISNHLYFYWYRQILGQKVEFLVSFYNNEISEKSEIFDDQFSVERPDGSNFTLKIRSTKLEDSAMYFCASRQTLAGAGELFFGEGSRLTVL.

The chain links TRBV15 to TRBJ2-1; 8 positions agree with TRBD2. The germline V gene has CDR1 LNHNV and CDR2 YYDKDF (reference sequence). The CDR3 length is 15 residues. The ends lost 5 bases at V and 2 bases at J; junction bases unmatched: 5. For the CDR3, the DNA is TGTGCCACCAGCTTTACTAGCGGTACCTACAATGAGCAGTTCTTC. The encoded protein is CATSFTSGTYNEQFF. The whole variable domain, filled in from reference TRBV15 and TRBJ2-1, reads DAMVIQNPRYQVTQFGKPVTLSCSQTLNHNVMYWYQQKSSQAPKLLFHYYDKDFNNEADTPDNFQSRRPNTSFCFLDIRSPGLGDTAMYLCATSFTSGTYNEQFFGPGTRLTVL.

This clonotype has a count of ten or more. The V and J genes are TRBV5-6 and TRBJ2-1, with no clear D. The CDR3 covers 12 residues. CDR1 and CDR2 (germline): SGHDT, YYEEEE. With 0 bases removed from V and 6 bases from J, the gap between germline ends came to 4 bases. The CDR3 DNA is TGTGCCAGCAGCTTGGAGGGCAATGAGCAGTTCTTC. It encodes CASSLEGNEQFF.

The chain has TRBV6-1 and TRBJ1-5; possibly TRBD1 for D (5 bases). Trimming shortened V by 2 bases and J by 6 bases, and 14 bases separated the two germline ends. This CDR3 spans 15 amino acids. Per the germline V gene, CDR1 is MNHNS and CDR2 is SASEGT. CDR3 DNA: TGTGCCAGCAGTGAATCGCCGCGGGGGGGTCAGCCCCAGCATTTT. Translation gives CASSESPRGGQPQHF.

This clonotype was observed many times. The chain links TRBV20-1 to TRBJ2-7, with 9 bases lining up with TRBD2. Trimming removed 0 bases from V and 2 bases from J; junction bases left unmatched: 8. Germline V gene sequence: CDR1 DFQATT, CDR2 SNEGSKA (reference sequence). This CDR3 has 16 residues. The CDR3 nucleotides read TGCAGTGCTAGAGATTTGTTAGCGGGAGCGACCTACGAGCAGTACTTC. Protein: CSARDLLAGATYEQYF.

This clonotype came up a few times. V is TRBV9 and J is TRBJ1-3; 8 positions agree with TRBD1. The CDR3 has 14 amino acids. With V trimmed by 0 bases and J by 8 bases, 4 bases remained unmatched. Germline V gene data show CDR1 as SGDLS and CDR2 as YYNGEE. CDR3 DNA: TGTGCCAGCAGCGTAGGGACAGGGAAGGACACCATATATTTT. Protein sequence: CASSVGTGKDTIYF.

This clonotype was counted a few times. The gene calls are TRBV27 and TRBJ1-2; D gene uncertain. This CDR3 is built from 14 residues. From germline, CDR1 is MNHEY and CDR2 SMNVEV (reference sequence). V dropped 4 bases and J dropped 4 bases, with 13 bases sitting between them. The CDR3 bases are TGTGCCAGCAGTTACGACGGGTCTCTCTATGGCTACACCTTC. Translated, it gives CASSYDGSLYGYTF.

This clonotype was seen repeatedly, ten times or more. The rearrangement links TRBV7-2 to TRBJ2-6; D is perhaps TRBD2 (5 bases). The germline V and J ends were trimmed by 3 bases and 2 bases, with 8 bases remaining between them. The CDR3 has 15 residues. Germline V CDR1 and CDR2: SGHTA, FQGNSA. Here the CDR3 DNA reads TGTGCCAGCAGCTTTGAGGGTACTGGGGCCAACGTCCTGACTTTC. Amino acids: CASSFEGTGANVLTF.

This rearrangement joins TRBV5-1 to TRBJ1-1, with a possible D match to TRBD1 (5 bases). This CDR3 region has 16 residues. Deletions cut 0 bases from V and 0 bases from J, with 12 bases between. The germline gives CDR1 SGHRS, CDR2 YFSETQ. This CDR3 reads CASSLGGSGMNTEAFF. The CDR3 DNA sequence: TGCGCCAGCAGCTTGGGGGGGTCAGGAATGAACACTGAAGCTTTCTTT.

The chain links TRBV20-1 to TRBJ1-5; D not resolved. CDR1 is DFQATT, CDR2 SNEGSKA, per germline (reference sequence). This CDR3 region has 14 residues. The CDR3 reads CSAEGFASNQPQHF. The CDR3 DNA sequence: TGCAGCGCGGAAGGATTTGCGAGCAATCAGCCCCAGCATTTT.

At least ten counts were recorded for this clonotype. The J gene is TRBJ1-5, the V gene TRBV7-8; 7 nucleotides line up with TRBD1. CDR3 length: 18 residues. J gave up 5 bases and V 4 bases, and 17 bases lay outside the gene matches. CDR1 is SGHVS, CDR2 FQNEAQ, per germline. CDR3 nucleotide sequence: TGTGCCAGCAGCTGGGAAGGGGGCGATCCCTCTTACTATCAGCCCCAGCATTTT. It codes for CASSWEGGDPSYYQPQHF.

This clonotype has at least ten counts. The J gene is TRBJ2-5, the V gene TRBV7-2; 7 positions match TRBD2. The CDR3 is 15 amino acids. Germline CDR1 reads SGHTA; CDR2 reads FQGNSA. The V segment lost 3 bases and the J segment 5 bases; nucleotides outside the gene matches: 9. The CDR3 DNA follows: TGTGCCAGCAGCTTCAAAGCGGGGTTCGGGGAGACCCAGTACTTC. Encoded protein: CASSFKAGFGETQYF.

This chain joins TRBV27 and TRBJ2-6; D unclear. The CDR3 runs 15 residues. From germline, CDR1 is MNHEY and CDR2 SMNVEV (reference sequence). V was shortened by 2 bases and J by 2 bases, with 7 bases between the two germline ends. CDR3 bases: TGTGCCAGCAGTTTAGTTAGGGCTGGGGCCAACGTCCTGACTTTC. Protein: CASSLVRAGANVLTF. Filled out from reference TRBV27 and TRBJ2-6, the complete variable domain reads EAQVTQNPRYLITVTGKKLTVTCSQNMNHEYMSWYRQDPGLGLRQIYYSMNVEVTDKGDVPEGYKVSRKEKRNFPLILESPSPNQTSLYFCASSLVRAGANVLTFGAGSRLTVL.

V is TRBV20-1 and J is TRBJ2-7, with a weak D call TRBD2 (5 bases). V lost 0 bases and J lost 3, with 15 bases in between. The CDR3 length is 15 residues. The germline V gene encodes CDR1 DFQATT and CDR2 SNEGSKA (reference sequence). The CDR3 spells CSARDRFSGFYEQYF. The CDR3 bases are TGCAGTGCTAGAGATCGGTTTTCGGGGTTCTACGAGCAGTACTTC.

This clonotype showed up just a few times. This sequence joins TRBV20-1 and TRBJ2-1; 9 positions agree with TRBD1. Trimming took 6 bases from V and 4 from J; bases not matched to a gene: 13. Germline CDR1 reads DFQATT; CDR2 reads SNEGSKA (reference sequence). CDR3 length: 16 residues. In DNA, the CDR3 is TGCAGTGCGGTCGGGACAGGGTTAGGCCAGTACAATGAGCAGTTCTTC. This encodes CSAVGTGLGQYNEQFF.